Following are 22 T cell receptor beta chains from one sample sequenced in a study of human T cells and chemical hapten exposure. TCRdb used MiXCR to reprocess the RACE reads, holding one entry per CDR3 protein. The repertoire consists of 65,000 or so distinct CDR3 sequences, with around 6.5% occurring once and the leading ten covering 3% to 3.5%. Time point noted: healthy volunteer bleed at 6 weeks. Extraction of total RNA was performed on unfractionated whole blood. Sequenced input: whole blood. These receptor sequences come from a female donor in good health. Some clones in this sample may be carry-over from other donors' samples.

This chain links TRBV5-5 with TRBJ2-5, with D perhaps TRBD2 (6 bases). V lost 3 bases and J 2 bases, leaving 17 bases between the germline ends. Germline CDR1 and CDR2: SGHKS and YYEKEE (reference sequence). The CDR3 runs 16 residues. Here the CDR3 reads CASSSGGTGLQETQYF. The CDR3 DNA reads TGTGCCAGCAGCTCAGGCGGGACGGGGCTACAAGAGACCCAGTACTTC.

This clonotype was detected a few times. The chain employs TRBV28 and TRBJ1-5; possibly TRBD1 for D (5 bases). V gave up 5 bases and J gave up 4 bases, with 15 bases separating them. The CDR3 totals 15 residues. Germline CDR1 and CDR2: MDHEN and SYDVKM. CDR3 DNA: TGTGCCAGCAGTACGATCGACGGGGGGAATCAGCCCCAGCATTTT. Its translation is CASSTIDGGNQPQHF.

This clonotype was seen repeatedly, ten times or more. In DNA form, the CDR3 reads TGTGCCAGCAGTCTATCCAATCAGGGAAATCAGCCCCAGCATTTT. Encoded protein: CASSLSNQGNQPQHF. This sequence joins TRBV6-6 and TRBJ1-5, with D possibly matching TRBD1 (5 bases). Germline lookup yields CDR1 MNHNY and CDR2 SVGAGI (reference sequence). The CDR3 is made up of 15 amino acids. The V gene lost 5 bases and the J gene lost 4 bases, with 15 bases spanning the gap.

This clonotype occurred many times. CDR3 coding DNA: TGCAGTGCTAGAGATGTCACGAACTATGGCTACACCTTC. It encodes CSARDVTNYGYTF. The chain recombines TRBV20-1 with TRBJ1-2, with no clear D. Trimming left V 0 bases short and J 2 bases short, with 7 bases between. This CDR3 has 13 residues. The V gene's germline CDR1 is DFQATT and CDR2 SNEGSKA (reference sequence).

This clonotype appeared a few times. The chain has TRBV6-6 and TRBJ2-7; perhaps TRBD1 as D (5 bases). Germline CDR1 and CDR2: MNHNY and SVGAGI (reference sequence). The ends were cut back, 4 bases at V and 4 bases at J, with 8 bases in the middle. The CDR3 covers 12 residues. CDR3 protein: CASSSRVYEQYF. The CDR3 bases are TGTGCCAGCAGTTCCAGGGTGTACGAGCAGTACTTC.

Worth noting for this clonotype: Given a much more abundant clone one base away, this may be a read error. The chain employs TRBV6-2 or TRBV6-3 and TRBJ1-2; D perhaps matches TRBD1 (5 bases). Trimming pared 5 bases from V and 4 bases from J, leaving 11 bases between. In germline, CDR1 is MNHEY, CDR2 SVGEGT. The CDR3 totals 13 residues. CDR3 sequence reads: CASSTGRRYGYTF. The CDR3 DNA follows: TGTGCCAGCAGTACAGGACGACGCTATGGCTACACCTTC.

There are many counts of this clonotype. V usage is TRBV27 and J usage is TRBJ2-7; D gene unclear. Germline V lookup: CDR1 MNHEY, CDR2 SMNVEV (reference sequence). The CDR3 runs to 11 residues. Deletions cut 5 bases from V and 7 bases from J, with 9 bases between. CDR3 residues: CASSPPREQYF. Here the CDR3 DNA reads TGTGCCAGCAGTCCCCCTCGAGAGCAGTACTTC.

This clonotype was detected ten times or more. This sequence joins TRBV7-2 and TRBJ2-5; D not certain. The ends were cut back, 1 base at V and 3 bases at J, with 12 bases in the middle. The CDR3 spans 15 residues. Germline V lookup: CDR1 SGHTA, CDR2 FQGNSA. CDR3 nucleotides: TGTGCCAGCAGCTTAGTCTCCAGTAGAGAAGAGACCCAGTACTTC. Encoded protein: CASSLVSSREETQYF.

This clonotype was seen a handful of times. The chain carries TRBV7-9 and TRBJ2-1; weak D call: TRBD2 (6 bases). This CDR3 contains 15 residues. With 2 bases removed from V and 1 base from J, the gap between germline ends came to 9 bases. The germline CDR1 and CDR2 sequences are SEHNR and FQNEAQ (reference sequence). Here the CDR3 reads CASSLPGLSYNEQFF. DNA of the CDR3: TGTGCCAGCAGCTTACCGGGACTGTCCTACAATGAGCAGTTCTTC.

This clonotype was counted at least ten times. The CDR3 nucleotides are TGCAGTGCCAGACTAGCGGGAGGGATCGACGAGCAGTACTTC. It codes for CSARLAGGIDEQYF. The chain combines TRBV20-1 with TRBJ2-7; 14 bases are shared with TRBD2. Trimming at V came to 6 bases and at J to 5 bases, leaving 6 bases not matched to a gene. Per the germline V gene, CDR1 is DFQATT and CDR2 is SNEGSKA (reference sequence). This CDR3 is built from 14 residues.

Ten or more counts support this clonotype. The rearrangement joins TRBV12-3 or TRBV12-4 to TRBJ2-7; TRBD1 matches 8 bases. This CDR3 region has 14 residues. V lost 7 bases to trimming and J lost 3 bases; unmatched junction nucleotides: 8. In DNA form, the CDR3 reads TGTGCCAGCAAGACCGGGACAGGACTCTACGAGCAGTACTTC. This gives the protein CASKTGTGLYEQYF.

The V and J genes are TRBV28 and TRBJ1-1, with 9 bases lining up with TRBD1. This CDR3 comprises 15 residues. The ends lost 7 bases at V and 3 bases at J; junction bases unmatched: 9. The germline V gene has CDR1 MDHEN and CDR2 SYDVKM. CDR3 DNA: TGTGCCAGCACCCAAACCGGGACAGGGCACACTGAAGCTTTCTTT. Its translation: CASTQTGTGHTEAFF.

A few counts support this clonotype. This chain joins TRBV29-1 and TRBJ2-1, with 10 bases fitting TRBD2. There are 13 residues in the CDR3. J gave up 8 bases and V 4 bases, and 5 bases lay outside the gene matches. From germline, CDR1 is SQVTM and CDR2 ANQGSEA. The CDR3: CSVVTSGVDEQFF. The CDR3 region has the DNA TGCAGCGTTGTAACTAGCGGGGTGGATGAGCAGTTCTTC.

This clonotype was seen at least ten times. The chain couples TRBV7-9 to TRBJ2-3; possibly TRBD1 for D (6 bases). The germline V and J ends were trimmed by 5 bases and 4 bases, with 13 bases remaining between them. The CDR3 loop spans 14 amino acids. Looked up from germline, CDR1 is SEHNR and CDR2 is FQNEAQ (reference sequence). CDR3 amino acids: CASSDTRTADTQYF. CDR3 sequence (DNA): TGTGCCAGCAGCGATACTAGGACAGCAGATACGCAGTATTTT.

This clonotype was seen only a few times. The DNA of the CDR3 is TGTGCCAGCAGCCAAGAACTAGCGGAGGGGGGGGCCAACGTCCTGACTTTC. It encodes CASSQELAEGGANVLTF. The V gene is TRBV4-2, the J gene TRBJ2-6, with TRBD2 matching over 8 bases. Germline trimming cut 0 bases from V and 4 bases from J; bases unmatched to any gene: 5. This CDR3 has 17 amino acids. The germline V gene has CDR1 LGHNA and CDR2 YNFKEQ.

This clonotype was counted only a few times. This sequence joins TRBV6-2 or TRBV6-3 and TRBJ1-5; D is perhaps TRBD1 (6 bases). Trimming took off 6 bases at V and 0 bases at J, with 9 bases between the two ends. The CDR3 extends over 14 amino acids. Germline CDR1 MNHEY, CDR2 SVGEGT. As DNA, the CDR3 is TGTGCCAGCAGGCGGACAGTTAGCAATCAGCCCCAGCATTTT. Protein product: CASRRTVSNQPQHF.

This clonotype showed up just a few times. This chain links TRBV9 with TRBJ2-6; weak D call: TRBD1 (6 bases). V was pared by 5 bases and J by 2 bases, with 11 bases between. This CDR3 comprises 15 residues. In germline, CDR1 is SGDLS, CDR2 YYNGEE. The CDR3 nucleotides read TGTGCCAGCAGGCCCACAGGGACTGGGGCCAACGTCCTGACTTTC. Protein sequence: CASRPTGTGANVLTF.

Many counts were recorded for this clonotype. The chain recombines TRBV3-1 with TRBJ2-1; 7 bases map to TRBD2. Trimming removed 4 bases from V and 3 bases from J; junction bases left unmatched: 15. This CDR3 has 18 amino acids. CDR1 and CDR2 (germline): LGHDT, YNNKEL (reference sequence). CDR3 DNA: TGTGCCAGCAGCCCCTTTCAGGTTCTAGCGGTAAACTACAATGAGCAGTTCTTC. Its translation: CASSPFQVLAVNYNEQFF.

The sample holds many counts of this clonotype. The chain combines TRBV6-5 with TRBJ2-3; D remains ambiguous. This CDR3 is 15 amino acids long. V was cut by 2 bases and J by 1 base, with 10 bases left in between. CDR1 MNHEY and CDR2 SVGAGI come from the germline V gene. This chain's CDR3 is CASSYDGPGTDTQYF. As DNA, the CDR3 is TGTGCCAGCAGTTACGACGGGCCGGGCACAGATACGCAGTATTTT.

This clonotype has at least ten counts. This chain connects TRBV20-1 to TRBJ2-7; D gene uncertain. Trimming cost V 1 base and J 2 bases, with 9 bases left between them. The CDR3 sequence is 13 residues long. Germline V CDR1 and CDR2: DFQATT, SNEGSKA (reference sequence). This CDR3 is CSARVQSPYEQYF. The CDR3 region has the DNA TGCAGTGCTAGAGTGCAGAGTCCCTACGAGCAGTACTTC.

This clonotype turned up a few times. The chain uses TRBV29-1 and TRBJ1-6; 7 positions match TRBD1. This CDR3 spans 14 amino acids. The germline V gene has CDR1 SQVTM and CDR2 ANQGSEA. After removal of 2 bases from V and 10 bases from J, the junction contained 8 bases not matched to a gene. CDR3 sequence (DNA): TGCAGCGTTGAACAAGGGGGCGCGTTATCACCCCTCCACTTT. This codes for CSVEQGGALSPLHF.

This clonotype has more than one count but fewer than ten. The gene calls are TRBV20-1 and TRBJ1-6, with TRBD1 identical over 9 bases. Germline assignment: CDR1 DFQATT and CDR2 SNEGSKA (reference sequence). Trimming at V came to 0 bases and at J to 8 bases, leaving 11 bases not matched to a gene. CDR3 size: 17 residues. The CDR3 bases are TGCAGTGCTAGAGATCGGGCAGGGGACAGGGTATATTCACCCCTCCACTTT. Its protein is CSARDRAGDRVYSPLHF.